This TCR beta chain came from a study of blood T cell repertoires in COVID-19. Whole-study context: Sources were T cells, B-cell-depleted T cells, or PBMCs; the material itself was cDNA or gDNA.

The CDR3 consists of 13 residues. CDR1 LNHDA and CDR2 SQIVND come from the germline V gene (reference sequence). Trimming at V came to 7 bases and at J to 10 bases, leaving 6 bases not matched to a gene. The study recruited people aged about 18 to 90 years across about two dozen US areas. Allocation to cohorts depended on clinical history reported by the participants. Per the study methods: By means of reference gene primer amplification, nucleated cell counts were estimated. Measured with immunoSEQ multiplex PCR; TCRdb has only the in-frame clones, and not every one. V and J calls and clone size are given by that table; D and trimming were obtained from the DNA. The sample has fewer than 250,000 clones; over 80% are singletons.

The J gene is TRBJ1-6, the V gene TRBV19; 8 bases are a match to TRBD1. This clonotype originated in a woman between 25 and 40 years old with acute COVID-19. Sequences were obtained from PBMCs or T cells enriched from blood (not recorded which). CDR3: CASKGRGLSPLHF. As DNA, the CDR3 is TGTGCCAGTAAGGGCAGGGGGCTCTCACCCCTCCACTTT.